The rows below give T cell receptor beta chains drawn from one sample of a study of Graves' ophthalmopathy and Graves' hyperthyroidism. TCRdb ran MiXCR on the multiplex PCR reads and lists one entry per CDR3 protein. There are approximately 700,000 distinct CDR3 sequences in the sample; approximately 39% occur only once, and roughly 3.5% lies in the top ten. Sequenced sample: peripheral blood. Every receptor here comes from an adult man with Graves' ophthalmopathy. Each CDR3 is given with its conserved first and last residue. The D gene is left open where the match is weak. Not every row has a clone size; where given, it reads once, few, many or a size class.

size,J,V,D,DNA,CDR3
many,TRBJ1-5,TRBV2,.,TGTGCCAGCAGGCCCCGTGGGGGAGGCAATCAGCCCCAGCATTTT,CASRPRGGGNQPQHF
few,TRBJ1-1,TRBV2,.,TGTGCCAGCAGTCTCCTAGGGGTATCCACTGAAGCTTTCTTT,CASSLLGVSTEAFF
.,TRBJ1-2,TRBV21-1,.,TGTGCCAGCAGCACACTAGGACAGGGCGCAGAAGGCTACACCTTC,CASSTLGQGAEGYTF
.,TRBJ2-5,TRBV7-6,TRBD2,TGTGCCAGCAGCCCGGTCCCGGGACTAGCGGGACAAGAGACCCAGTACTTC,CASSPVPGLAGQETQYF
many,TRBJ2-2,TRBV20-1,.,TGCAGTGCTAGAGGTGTGGGGAGCGCCACCGTCAGCGGGGAGCTGTTTTTT,CSARGVGSATVSGELFF
.,TRBJ2-2,TRBV6-7,TRBD1,TGTGCCAGCAGTTACGACCCGACAGGGGCCGGGGAGCTGTTTTTT,CASSYDPTGAGELFF
few,TRBJ1-2,TRBV7-3,TRBD1,TGTGCCAGCAGCCGGGGACAGGGGGAAGGCTACACCTTC,CASSRGQGEGYTF
.,TRBJ1-2,TRBV10-3,TRBD1,TGTGCCATCAGTGAGATAACAGGGGTTTATGGCTACACCTTC,CAISEITGVYGYTF
many,TRBJ1-2,TRBV20-1,.,TGCAGTGCTAGAGATCGCAGATTTCCTAACTATGGCTACACCTTC,CSARDRRFPNYGYTF
many,TRBJ2-5,TRBV20-1,TRBD2,TGCAGTGCTAGTGGGCTAGCGGGAGGGCTTCAAGAGACCCAGTACTTC,CSASGLAGGLQETQYF
few,TRBJ2-7,TRBV2,TRBD1,TGTGCCAGCAGTGACCCGGACAGGGGCACCTACGAGCAGTACTTC,CASSDPDRGTYEQYF
few,TRBJ2-2,TRBV10-3,TRBD1,TGTGCCAGCAGGTCGGGACAGGGGTCGAACACCGGGGAGCTGTTTTTT,CASRSGQGSNTGELFF
.,TRBJ1-2,TRBV7-8,.,TGTGCCGGCAGCTTAGAAAGGGTGCCCGGGTCGGTTGTTGACTACACCTTC,CAGSLERVPGSVVDYTF
.,TRBJ2-2,TRBV20-1,TRBD1,TGCAGTGCTAGGGTGACAGGGGGTCGTACCGGGGAGCTGTTTTTT,CSARVTGGRTGELFF
.,TRBJ1-4,TRBV5-1,TRBD1,TGCGCCAGCAGCTTGGTAGGGGACAGGGATGAAAAACTGTTTTTT,CASSLVGDRDEKLFF
.,TRBJ1-1,TRBV29-1,TRBD1,TGCAGCGCAAAAACAGGGGTGAACACTGAAGCTTCCTTT,CSAKTGVNTEASF
few,TRBJ1-5,TRBV5-8,.,TGTGCCAGCAGCAAAGGACAGTTCTATCAGCCCCAGCATTTT,CASSKGQFYQPQHF
.,TRBJ1-3,TRBV25-1,.,TGTGCCAGCGTAGCCGGGACGGCGGGAAACACCATATATTTT,CASVAGTAGNTIYF
.,TRBJ1-5,TRBV6-6,.,TGTGCCAGCAGTTACTACGGGGATGGCAATCAGCCCCAGCATTTT,CASSYYGDGNQPQHF
many,TRBJ1-5,TRBV19,.,TGTGCCAGTAGTACTGGGGGCAGTCAGCCCCAGCATTTT,CASSTGGSQPQHF
many,TRBJ2-7,TRBV20-1,.,TGCAGTGCTAGCCCCGACACATCCTACGAGCAGTACTTC,CSASPDTSYEQYF
few,TRBJ2-5,TRBV5-8,TRBD1,TGTGCCAGCACCCGTGGGGACAGACAGAACCAAGAGACCCAGTACTTC,CASTRGDRQNQETQYF
many,TRBJ1-2,TRBV5-6,TRBD1,TGTGCCAGCAGCCCGAGGACAGGGGGCCTTGGCTACACCTTC,CASSPRTGGLGYTF
many,TRBJ2-5,TRBV29-1,TRBD1,TGCAGCCTGACGGTACAGGGGGCAGGAGAGACCCAGTACTTC,CSLTVQGAGETQYF
many,TRBJ1-5,TRBV12-3/TRBV12-4,.,TGTGCCAGCAGTTCCCCCCAGGAGCGTCAGCCCCAGCATTTT,CASSSPQERQPQHF
.,TRBJ2-5,TRBV29-1,.,TGCAGCGCCCCGAGTCCCGGGGAGACCCAGTACTTC,CSAPSPGETQYF
many,TRBJ1-5,TRBV7-4,TRBD1,TGTGCCAGCAGCTTAGAATCCCGGACAGGGGGTACCAATCAGCCCCAGCATTTT,CASSLESRTGGTNQPQHF
many,TRBJ1-2,TRBV29-1,TRBD1,TGCAGCACCCGGGACAGCTATGGCTACACCTTC,CSTRDSYGYTF
many,TRBJ2-5,TRBV10-3,TRBD2,TGTGCCATCGGCCTAGCGGGATCAGAGACCCAGTACTTC,CAIGLAGSETQYF
few,TRBJ1-6,TRBV4-2,TRBD1,TGTGCCAGCAGCCAAGCGGACAGGGGGAATTCACCCCTCCACTTT,CASSQADRGNSPLHF
once,TRBJ2-4,TRBV25-1,.,TGTGCCAGCAGTGATCCGGGGACAGCGGGGATTTTGGACTTC,CASSDPGTAGILDF
.,TRBJ1-2,TRBV7-2,TRBD1,TGTGCCAGCAGCCGACAGGGGCCGTATGGCTACACCTTC,CASSRQGPYGYTF
few,TRBJ2-3,TRBV7-6,TRBD1,TGTGCCAGCAGCACGGACAGGGGGTCGGTTACGCAGTATTTT,CASSTDRGSVTQYF
.,TRBJ1-5,TRBV27,.,TGTGCCAGCAGTTCGGACACCGGCAGTCAGCCCCAGCATTTT,CASSSDTGSQPQHF
.,TRBJ1-2,TRBV25-1,TRBD1,TGTGCCAGCAGTGAACCGGGACAGGCAGGCTATGGCTACACCTTC,CASSEPGQAGYGYTF
.,TRBJ2-6,TRBV7-8,.,TGTGCCAGTAAACCCGGGAACTCTGGGGCCAACGTCCTGACTTTC,CASKPGNSGANVLTF
.,TRBJ2-7,TRBV7-2,.,TGTGCCAGCAGCTCGAACGTCGGGTACTACGAGCAGTACTTC,CASSSNVGYYEQYF
.,TRBJ1-1,TRBV12-5,.,TGTGCTAGTGCCCTGACCTGGTGGGCTTTCTTT,CASALTWWAFF
.,TRBJ1-2,TRBV10-2,.,TGCGCCAGCAGTGAGGGACAGTCAAGAGGCTACACCTTC,CASSEGQSRGYTF
.,TRBJ1-6,TRBV20-1,.,TGCAGTGCTAGCCCCCCCGGAAGCTCCTATAATTCACCCCTCCACTTT,CSASPPGSSYNSPLHF
once,TRBJ2-6,TRBV25-1,.,TGTGCCACCAGTGATTTGCCGGCAGGGTGGACTGAAGCTTTC,CATSDLPAGWTEAF
many,TRBJ1-1,TRBV15,TRBD1,TGTGCCACCAGCAGAGATCAACAGGGGGGCACTGAAGCTTTCTTT,CATSRDQQGGTEAFF
.,TRBJ1-1,TRBV12-3/TRBV12-4,.,TGTGCCAGCAGTTTAGTAGGGGGACAAACTGAAGCTTTCTTT,CASSLVGGQTEAFF
.,TRBJ1-2,TRBV7-9,.,TGTGCCAGCAGCTTAGCCTCCGACTATGGCTACACCTTC,CASSLASDYGYTF
.,TRBJ1-5,TRBV10-3,.,TGTGCCAGCAGTTTACCCCCAGGGCCCAATCAGCCCCAGCATTTT,CASSLPPGPNQPQHF
.,TRBJ1-1,TRBV7-2,.,TGTGCCAGCAGTCGGACAACCCCGAACACTGAAGCTTTCTTT,CASSRTTPNTEAFF
many,TRBJ2-1,TRBV9,TRBD1,TGTGCCAGCAGTGACAACAGGGGAAAAGAGCAGTTCTTC,CASSDNRGKEQFF
many,TRBJ2-7,TRBV4-3,.,TGCGCCAGCAGCCAAGACAGGGTCGCCGAGCAGTACTTC,CASSQDRVAEQYF
.,TRBJ1-4,TRBV7-8,TRBD1,TGTGCCAGCAGCCCAAGGGGACAGGGAATGAAAAAACTGTTTTTT,CASSPRGQGMKKLFF
few,TRBJ2-7,TRBV20-1,.,TGCAGTGCTAGAGATTTAAACGAGCAGTACTTC,CSARDLNEQYF
.,TRBJ1-2,TRBV5-1,TRBD1,TGCGCCAGCAGCTTGAATCAGGCAGGGGGCAGTGGCTACACCTTC,CASSLNQAGGSGYTF
few,TRBJ2-7,TRBV6-5,.,TGTGCCAGCCGAGAGAGAACCTACGAGCAGTACTTC,CASRERTYEQYF
.,TRBJ1-2,TRBV10-3,.,TGTGCCAGCAGTGAGACAATGGGATATGGCTACACCTTC,CASSETMGYGYTF
many,TRBJ2-7,TRBV4-2,.,TGTGCCAGCAGCCAAGACAGGAGTCCCTCCTACGAGCAGTACTTC,CASSQDRSPSYEQYF
.,TRBJ2-7,TRBV29-1,TRBD1,TGCAGCGTTGTGTTGGACAGGGCGTACTTC,CSVVLDRAYF
many,TRBJ1-5,TRBV25-1,.,TGTGCCAGCAGTGAATTTGGGCAGGGTCATCAGCCCCAGCATTTT,CASSEFGQGHQPQHF
many,TRBJ1-6,TRBV5-5,.,TGTGCCAGCAGCTTGGAACAGGGCCAATCACCCCTCCACTTT,CASSLEQGQSPLHF
.,TRBJ1-3,TRBV25-1,TRBD1,TGTGCCAGCAGTGAAAAACCGACAGGGTCTGGAAACACCATATATTTT,CASSEKPTGSGNTIYF
.,TRBJ2-5,TRBV29-1,TRBD1,TGCAGCGTTGAATCGGACAGGGAGACCCAGTACTTC,CSVESDRETQYF